The source of this T cell receptor beta chain is a study of T cells in Graves' hyperthyroidism and ophthalmopathy. About the research overall: Blood from the periphery was taken at initial diagnosis, before any treatment.

The study, taken as a whole, reports: Stable hyperthyroidism was separated from ophthalmopathy by a model based on 13 V-J features.

The V end lost 1 base, the J end lost 2 bases, and 12 bases lay between the germline ends. This CDR3 contains 15 residues. Germline lookup yields CDR1 MGHRA and CDR2 YSYEKL. Amplified TCR beta CDR3 regions derived from RNA transcripts. A first-round RT-PCR of the TCR CDR3 used the HTBI primer set. TCRdb reprocessed the multiplex PCR reads via MiXCR and lists one record per CDR3 protein. The sample lists 37,000 or so distinct CDR3 sequences; 52% were seen once. A patient was excluded if there was uncontrolled infection, other autoimmune disease, pregnancy or lactation. Each 10 ml fresh peripheral blood draw supplied the PBMCs. This clonotype was seen ten or more times. Its antigen is not known.

What was sequenced was blood. The sequence was obtained from a man aged 40-55 years with Graves' ophthalmopathy. The chain has TRBV4-1 and TRBJ2-7, with TRBD1 as a possible D gene (5 bases). The CDR3 spells CASSQVVRDPYEQYF. The CDR3 DNA is TGCGCCAGCAGCCAAGTGGTCAGGGATCCCTACGAGCAGTACTTC.